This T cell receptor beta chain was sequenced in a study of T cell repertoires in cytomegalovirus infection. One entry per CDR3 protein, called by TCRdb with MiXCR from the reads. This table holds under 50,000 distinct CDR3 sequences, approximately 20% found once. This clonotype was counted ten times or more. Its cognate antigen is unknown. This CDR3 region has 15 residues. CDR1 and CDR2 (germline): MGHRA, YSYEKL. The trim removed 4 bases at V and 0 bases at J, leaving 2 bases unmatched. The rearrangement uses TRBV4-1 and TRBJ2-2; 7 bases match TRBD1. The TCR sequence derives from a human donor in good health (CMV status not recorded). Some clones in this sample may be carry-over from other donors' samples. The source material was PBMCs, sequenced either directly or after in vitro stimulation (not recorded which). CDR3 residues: CASSPGQTNTGELFF. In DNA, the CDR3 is TGCGCCAGCAGCCCGGGACAGACGAACACCGGGGAGCTGTTTTTT.